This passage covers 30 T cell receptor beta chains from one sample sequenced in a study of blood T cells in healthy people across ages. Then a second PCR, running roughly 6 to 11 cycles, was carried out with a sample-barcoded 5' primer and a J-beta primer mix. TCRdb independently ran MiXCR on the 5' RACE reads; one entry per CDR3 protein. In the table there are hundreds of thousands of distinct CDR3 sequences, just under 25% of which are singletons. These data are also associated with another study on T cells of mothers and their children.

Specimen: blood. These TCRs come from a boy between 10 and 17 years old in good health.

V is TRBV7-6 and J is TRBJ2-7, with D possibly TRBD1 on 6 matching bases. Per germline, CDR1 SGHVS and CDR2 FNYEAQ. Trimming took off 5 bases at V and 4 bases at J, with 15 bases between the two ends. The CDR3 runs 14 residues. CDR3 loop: CASSPGQWAYEQYF. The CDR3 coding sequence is TGTGCCAGCAGCCCCGGACAGTGGGCTTACGAGCAGTACTTC. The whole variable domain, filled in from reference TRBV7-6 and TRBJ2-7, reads GAGVSQSPRYKVTKRGQDVALRCDPISGHVSLYWYRQALGQGPEFLTYFNYEAQQDKSGLPNDRFSAERPEGSISTLTIQRTEQRDSAMYRCASSPGQWAYEQYFGPGTRLTVT.

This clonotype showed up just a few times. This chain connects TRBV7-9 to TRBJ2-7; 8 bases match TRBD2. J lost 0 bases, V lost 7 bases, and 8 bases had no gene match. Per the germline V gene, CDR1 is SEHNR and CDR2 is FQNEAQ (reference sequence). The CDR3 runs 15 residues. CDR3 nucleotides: TGTGCCAGCACCTCGCGGGAGGCCGGCTCCTACGAGCAGTACTTC. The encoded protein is CASTSREAGSYEQYF.

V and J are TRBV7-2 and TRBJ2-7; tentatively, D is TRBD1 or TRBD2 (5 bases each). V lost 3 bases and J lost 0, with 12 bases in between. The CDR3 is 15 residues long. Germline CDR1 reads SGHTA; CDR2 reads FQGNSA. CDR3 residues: CASSLAGAPSYEQYF. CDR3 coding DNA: TGTGCCAGCAGCTTGGCCGGGGCCCCCTCCTACGAGCAGTACTTC. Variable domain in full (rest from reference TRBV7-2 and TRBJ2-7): GAGVSQSPSNKVTEKGKDVELRCDPISGHTALYWYRQSLGQGLEFLIYFQGNSAPDKSGLPSDRFSAERTGGSVSTLTIQRTQQEDSAVYLCASSLAGAPSYEQYFGPGTRLTVT.

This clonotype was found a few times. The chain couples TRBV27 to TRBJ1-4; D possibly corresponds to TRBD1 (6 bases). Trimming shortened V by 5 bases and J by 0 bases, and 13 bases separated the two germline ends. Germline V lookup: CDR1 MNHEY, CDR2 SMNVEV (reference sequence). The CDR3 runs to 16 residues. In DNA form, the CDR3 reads TGTGCCAGCAGTCCTCTGGGACATTCAACTAATGAAAAACTGTTTTTT. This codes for CASSPLGHSTNEKLFF.

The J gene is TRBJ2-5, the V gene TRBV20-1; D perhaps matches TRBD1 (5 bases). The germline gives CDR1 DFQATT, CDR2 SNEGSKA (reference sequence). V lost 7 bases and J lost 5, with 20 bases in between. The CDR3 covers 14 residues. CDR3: CSVMGPNDGETQYF. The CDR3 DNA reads TGCAGTGTTATGGGGCCGAACGACGGGGAGACCCAGTACTTC.

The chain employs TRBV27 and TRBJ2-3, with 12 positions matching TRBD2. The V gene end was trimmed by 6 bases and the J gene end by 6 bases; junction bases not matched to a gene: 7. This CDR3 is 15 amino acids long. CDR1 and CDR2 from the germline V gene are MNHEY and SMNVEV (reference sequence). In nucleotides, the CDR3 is TGTGCCAGCAGACTAGCGGGAGGCCCCCCCGATACGCAGTATTTT. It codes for CASRLAGGPPDTQYF.

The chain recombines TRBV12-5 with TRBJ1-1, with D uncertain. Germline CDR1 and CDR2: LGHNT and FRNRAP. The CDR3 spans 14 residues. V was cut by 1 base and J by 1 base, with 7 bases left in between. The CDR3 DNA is TGTGCTAGTGGTTTGGGCACGACGAACACTGAAGCTTTCTTT. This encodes CASGLGTTNTEAFF.

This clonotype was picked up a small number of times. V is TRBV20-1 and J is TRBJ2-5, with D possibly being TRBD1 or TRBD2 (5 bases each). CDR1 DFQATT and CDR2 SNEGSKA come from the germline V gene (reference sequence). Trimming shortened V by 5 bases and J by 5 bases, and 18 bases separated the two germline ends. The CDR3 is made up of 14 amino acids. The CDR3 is CSAGLAGTWETQYF. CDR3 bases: TGCAGTGCTGGGCTCGCCGGGACCTGGGAGACCCAGTACTTC.

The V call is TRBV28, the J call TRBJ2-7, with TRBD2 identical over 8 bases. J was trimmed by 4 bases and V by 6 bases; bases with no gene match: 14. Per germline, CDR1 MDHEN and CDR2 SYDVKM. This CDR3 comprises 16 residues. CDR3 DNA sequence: TGTGCCAGCAGCACCACCAGCGGGAGTGGTCTATACGAGCAGTACTTC. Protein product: CASSTTSGSGLYEQYF.

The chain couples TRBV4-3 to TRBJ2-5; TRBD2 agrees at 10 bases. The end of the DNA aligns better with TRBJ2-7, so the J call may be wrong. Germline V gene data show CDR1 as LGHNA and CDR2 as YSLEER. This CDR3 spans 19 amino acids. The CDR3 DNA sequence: TGCGCCAGCAGCCAAGATGCCGAGCGGGGGGGCCTTTCTTCCCACGAGCAGTACTTC. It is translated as CASSQDAERGGLSSHEQYF.

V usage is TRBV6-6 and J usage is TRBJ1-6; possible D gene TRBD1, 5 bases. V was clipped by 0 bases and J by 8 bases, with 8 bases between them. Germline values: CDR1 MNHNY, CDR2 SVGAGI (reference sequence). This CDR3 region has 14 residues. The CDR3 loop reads CASSYSGGDSPLHF. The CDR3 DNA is TGTGCCAGCAGTTACTCGGGGGGTGATTCACCCCTCCACTTT.

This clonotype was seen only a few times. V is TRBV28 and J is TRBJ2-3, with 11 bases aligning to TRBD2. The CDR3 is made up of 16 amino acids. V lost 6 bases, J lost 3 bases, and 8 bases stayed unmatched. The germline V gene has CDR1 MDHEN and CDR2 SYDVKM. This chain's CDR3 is CASSRSGRALTDTQYF. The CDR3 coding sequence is TGTGCCAGCAGCCGTAGCGGGAGGGCCCTGACAGATACGCAGTATTTT.

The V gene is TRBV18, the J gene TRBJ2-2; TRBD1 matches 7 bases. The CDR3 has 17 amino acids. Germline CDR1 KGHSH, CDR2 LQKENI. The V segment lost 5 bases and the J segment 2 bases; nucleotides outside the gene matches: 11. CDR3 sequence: CASSSLTGTANTGELFF. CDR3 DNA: TGTGCCAGCTCATCTCTAACCGGGACAGCCAACACCGGGGAGCTGTTTTTT.

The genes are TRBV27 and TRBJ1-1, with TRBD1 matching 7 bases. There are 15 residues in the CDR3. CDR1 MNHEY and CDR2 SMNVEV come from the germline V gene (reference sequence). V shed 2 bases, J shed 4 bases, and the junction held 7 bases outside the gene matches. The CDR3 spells CASSLVYRGSTEAFF. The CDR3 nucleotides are TGTGCCAGCAGTTTAGTATACAGGGGAAGCACTGAAGCTTTCTTT.

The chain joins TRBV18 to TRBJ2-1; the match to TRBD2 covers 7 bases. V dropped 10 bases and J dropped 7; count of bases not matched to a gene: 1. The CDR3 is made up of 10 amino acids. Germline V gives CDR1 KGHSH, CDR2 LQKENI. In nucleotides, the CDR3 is TGTGCCACGCGGGGGAATGAGCAGTTCTTC. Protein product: CATRGNEQFF.

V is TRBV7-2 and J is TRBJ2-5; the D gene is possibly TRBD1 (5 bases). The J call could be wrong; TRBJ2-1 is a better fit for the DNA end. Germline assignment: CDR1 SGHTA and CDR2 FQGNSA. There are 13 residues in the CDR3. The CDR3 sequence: CASSSQGNNEQFF. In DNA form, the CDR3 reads TGTGCCAGCAGCTCCCAGGGAAACAATGAGCAGTTCTTC.

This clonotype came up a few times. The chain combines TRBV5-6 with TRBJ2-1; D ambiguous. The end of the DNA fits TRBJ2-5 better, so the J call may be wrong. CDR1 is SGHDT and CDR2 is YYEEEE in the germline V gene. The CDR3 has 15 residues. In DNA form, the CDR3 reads TGTGCCAGCAGCGCGAGGAATGGCGGCGCGGAGACCCAGTACTTC. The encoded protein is CASSARNGGAETQYF.

The CDR3: CASSGTRVLYYNEQFF. The CDR3 DNA reads as TGTGCCAGCAGCGGAACCAGGGTCCTTTACTACAATGAGCAGTTCTTC. V is TRBV7-2 and J is TRBJ2-1; possible D gene TRBD1, 5 bases. V was clipped by 5 bases and J by 3 bases, with 17 bases between them. CDR1 is SGHTA and CDR2 is FQGNSA in the germline V gene. The CDR3 spans 16 residues.

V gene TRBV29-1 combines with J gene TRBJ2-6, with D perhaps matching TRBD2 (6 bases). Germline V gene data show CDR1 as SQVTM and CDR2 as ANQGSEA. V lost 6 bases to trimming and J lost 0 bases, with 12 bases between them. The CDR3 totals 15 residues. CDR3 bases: TGCAGCGTACTGGCGGGGAGCTCTGGGGCCAACGTCCTGACTTTC. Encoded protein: CSVLAGSSGANVLTF.

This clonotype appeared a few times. DNA for the CDR3: TGTGCCAGCAGTTTATTGGTCGGGGAGCTGTTTTTT. Translating gives CASSLLVGELFF. The chain joins TRBV12-3 or TRBV12-4 to TRBJ2-2, with D uncertain. V was trimmed by 2 bases and J by 7 bases, leaving 5 bases between them. The length of the CDR3 is 12 residues.

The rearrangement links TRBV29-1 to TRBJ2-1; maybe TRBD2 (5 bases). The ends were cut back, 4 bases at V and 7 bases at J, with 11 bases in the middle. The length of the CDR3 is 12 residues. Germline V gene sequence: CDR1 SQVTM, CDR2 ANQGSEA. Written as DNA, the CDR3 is TGCAGCGTTGGTGGACTGCCAAATGAGCAGTTCTTC. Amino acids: CSVGGLPNEQFF.

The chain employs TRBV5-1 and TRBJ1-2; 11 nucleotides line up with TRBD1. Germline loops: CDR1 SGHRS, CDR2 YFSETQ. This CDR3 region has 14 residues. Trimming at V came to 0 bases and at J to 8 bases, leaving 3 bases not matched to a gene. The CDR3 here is CASSLGTGGDGYTF. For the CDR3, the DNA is TGCGCCAGCAGCTTGGGGACAGGGGGCGACGGCTACACCTTC.

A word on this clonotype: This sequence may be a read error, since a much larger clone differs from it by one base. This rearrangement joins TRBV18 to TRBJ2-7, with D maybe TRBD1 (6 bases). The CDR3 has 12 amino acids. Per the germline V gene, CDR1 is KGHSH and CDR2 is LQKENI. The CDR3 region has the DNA TGTGCCAGCTCACTTACAGGGACCGAGCAGTGCTTC. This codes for CASSLTGTEQCF.

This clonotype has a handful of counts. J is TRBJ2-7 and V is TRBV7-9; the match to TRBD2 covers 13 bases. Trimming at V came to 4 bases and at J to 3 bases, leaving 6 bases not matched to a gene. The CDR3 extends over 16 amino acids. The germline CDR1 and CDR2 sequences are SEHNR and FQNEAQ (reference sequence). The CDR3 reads CASSSGLAGDLYEQYF. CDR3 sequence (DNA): TGTGCCAGCAGCTCAGGACTAGCGGGAGATCTCTACGAGCAGTACTTC.

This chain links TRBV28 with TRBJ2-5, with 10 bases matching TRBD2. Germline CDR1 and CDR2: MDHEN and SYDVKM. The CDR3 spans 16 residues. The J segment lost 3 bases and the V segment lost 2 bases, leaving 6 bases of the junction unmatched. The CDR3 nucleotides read TGTGCCAGCAGTTTAAGACTAGCGGGCGTCGAAGAGACCCAGTACTTC. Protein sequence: CASSLRLAGVEETQYF.

Here the CDR3 reads CAISDGVDYGYTF. The CDR3 DNA reads as TGTGCCATCAGTGATGGGGTGGACTATGGCTACACCTTC. The genes are TRBV10-3 and TRBJ1-2, with unresolved D. Trimming cost V 3 bases and J 3 bases, with 8 bases left between them. The length of the CDR3 is 13 residues. Germline V gene sequence: CDR1 ENHRY, CDR2 SYGVKD.

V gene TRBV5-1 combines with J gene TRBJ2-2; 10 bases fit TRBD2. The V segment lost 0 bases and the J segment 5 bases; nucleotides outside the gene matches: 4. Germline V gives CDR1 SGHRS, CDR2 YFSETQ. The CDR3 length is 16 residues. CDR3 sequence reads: CASSLATSGPTGELFF. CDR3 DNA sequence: TGCGCCAGCAGCTTGGCGACTAGCGGGCCGACCGGGGAGCTGTTTTTT.

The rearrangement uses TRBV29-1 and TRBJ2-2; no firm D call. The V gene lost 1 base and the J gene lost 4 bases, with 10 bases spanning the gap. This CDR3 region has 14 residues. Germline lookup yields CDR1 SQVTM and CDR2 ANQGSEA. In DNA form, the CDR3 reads TGCAGCGTTGAAGCCACCGTCTCCACCGGGGAGCTGTTTTTT. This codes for CSVEATVSTGELFF.

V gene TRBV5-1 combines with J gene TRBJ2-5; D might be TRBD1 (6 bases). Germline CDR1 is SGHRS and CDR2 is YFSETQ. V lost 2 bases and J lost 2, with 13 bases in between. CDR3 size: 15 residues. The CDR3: CASSLRTDNQETQYF. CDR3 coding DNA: TGCGCCAGCAGCTTAAGGACAGACAATCAAGAGACCCAGTACTTC.

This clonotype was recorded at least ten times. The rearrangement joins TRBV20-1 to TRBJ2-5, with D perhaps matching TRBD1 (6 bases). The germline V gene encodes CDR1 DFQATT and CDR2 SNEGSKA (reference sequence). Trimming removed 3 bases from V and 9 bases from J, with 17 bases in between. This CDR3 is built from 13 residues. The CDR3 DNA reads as TGCAGTGCTAGCGAGGACAGATGGCTCTCCCAGTACTTC. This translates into CSASEDRWLSQYF.